This TCR beta chain was identified during a study of cytomegalovirus exposure and HLA in healthy donors. CDR3 length: 11 residues. Germline-derived CDR1 and CDR2 are SNHLY and FYNNEI. Use of 60 Vbeta and 13 Jbeta primers characterized the PCR. Sequencing was performed with immunoSEQ multiplex PCR; in TCRdb, only in-frame clones are kept and a portion is missing. There are about 170,000 clones in the sample, with around 0.8% held by the top ten. The J gene is TRBJ2-5, the V gene TRBV2; D not resolved. The end of the DNA fits TRBJ2-7 better, so the J call may be wrong. The sample taken for sequencing was PBMCs. The sequence derives from a young woman in good health and CMV-seropositive. In nucleotides, the CDR3 is TGTGCCAGCAGTGAACGGTACGAGCAGTACTTC. Translating gives CASSERYEQYF.